Shown below are 20 T cell receptor beta chains from a single sample sequenced in a study of blood T cell repertoires in COVID-19. Here immunoSEQ multiplex PCR was the method, and the copy in TCRdb shows in-frame clones only, minus some. The sample contains roughly 250,000 clones, approximately 82% of which appear only once. Sample: peripheral blood. Source of these receptors: a man in his forties or fifties with active or convalescent COVID-19.

The chain uses TRBV12-5 and TRBJ2-7; 8 bases fit TRBD2. This CDR3 contains 15 residues. V gave up 6 bases and J gave up 3 bases; unmatched junction bases: 10. Germline V gene data show CDR1 as LGHNT and CDR2 as FRNRAP. For the CDR3, the DNA is TGTGCTAGTGGGAAACCGGGACTAGAGAACTACGAGCAGTACTTC. Translated: CASGKPGLENYEQYF.

The chain joins TRBV25-1 to TRBJ2-2, with 9 bases that match TRBD1. V was pared by 2 bases and J by 4 bases, with 11 bases of the junction left unmatched. Germline V gives CDR1 MGHDK, CDR2 SYGVNS. This CDR3 has 18 residues. The CDR3 bases are TGTGCCAGCAGTGAAACGAAAGGGACAGGGACCCTCACCGGGGAGCTGTTTTTT. It codes for CASSETKGTGTLTGELFF.

The rearrangement joins TRBV19 to TRBJ1-1; D gene unclear. Germline assignment: CDR1 LNHDA and CDR2 SQIVND (reference sequence). The V end lost 4 bases, the J end lost 4 bases, and 10 bases lay between the germline ends. The CDR3 totals 13 residues. CDR3 sequence reads: CASSTPGSTEAFF. The CDR3 DNA reads as TGTGCCAGTAGTACCCCGGGGTCCACTGAAGCTTTCTTT.

The J gene is TRBJ1-1, the V gene TRBV18, with D perhaps matching TRBD1 (5 bases). Germline-derived CDR1 and CDR2 are KGHSH and LQKENI. Deletions cut 0 bases from V and 1 base from J, with 9 bases between. The CDR3 has 15 amino acids. CDR3 in amino acids: CASSPPGRENTEAFF. In DNA, the CDR3 is TGTGCCAGCTCACCACCCGGCAGGGAGAACACTGAAGCTTTCTTT.

About this clone itself: This CDR3 is also generated by other DNA sequences in the sample. J is TRBJ1-2 and V is TRBV6-2 or TRBV6-3; TRBD1 aligns across 7 bases. Germline trimming cut 4 bases from V and 7 bases from J; bases unmatched to any gene: 6. CDR3 length equals 13 residues. The V gene's germline CDR1 is MNHEY and CDR2 SVGEGT. Here the CDR3 reads CASSSRGGLGYTF. The DNA of the CDR3 is TGTGCCAGCAGTTCGAGAGGGGGCCTTGGCTACACCTTC.

The chain carries TRBV6-1 and TRBJ1-5; D is unclear. V was clipped by 3 bases and J by 4 bases, with 7 bases between them. In germline, CDR1 is MNHNS, CDR2 SASEGT. This CDR3 contains 13 residues. CDR3 residues: CASSDQINQPQHF. The DNA of the CDR3 is TGTGCCAGCAGTGATCAGATAAATCAGCCCCAGCATTTT.

The chain recombines TRBV25-1 with TRBJ2-1; no clear D. Trimming took 6 bases from V and 5 from J, leaving 5 bases between them. CDR1 is MGHDK and CDR2 is SYGVNS in the germline V gene. This CDR3 spans 11 amino acids. Written as DNA, the CDR3 is TGTGCCAGCAGCAGAAACAATGAGCAGTTCTTC. Residues: CASSRNNEQFF.

CDR3 bases: TGTGCCAGTAGTTGGACATCCGCCCTGAACACTGAAGCTTTCTTT. It codes for CASSWTSALNTEAFF. The chain joins TRBV19 to TRBJ1-1, with a weak D call TRBD1 (5 bases). V was clipped by 5 bases and J by 0 bases, with 13 bases between them. Germline CDR1 and CDR2: LNHDA and SQIVND (reference sequence). The CDR3 loop spans 15 amino acids.

The J gene is TRBJ1-1, the V gene TRBV9; TRBD1 matches at 8 bases. Per the germline V gene, CDR1 is SGDLS and CDR2 is YYNGEE. The ends lost 6 bases at V and 5 bases at J; junction bases unmatched: 6. The CDR3 has 13 residues. CDR3 DNA sequence: TGTGCCAGCACTGGCCAGGGGGCTACTGAAGCTTTCTTT. The encoded protein is CASTGQGATEAFF.

The chain has TRBV4-1 and TRBJ1-2; D is unclear. The CDR3 is 14 amino acids. Germline CDR1 MGHRA, CDR2 YSYEKL. V was clipped by 0 bases and J by 8 bases, with 13 bases between them. CDR3 DNA: TGCGCCAGCAGCCAAGATAATCGGGGTTCAGGCTACACCTTC. Translating it yields CASSQDNRGSGYTF.

In DNA, the CDR3 is TGTGCCAGCAGTTCCTACCCGAAACAGGGTAGTGGGAGATCTCAGCCCCAGCATTTT. Amino acid sequence: CASSSYPKQGSGRSQPQHF. The rearrangement joins TRBV6-2 or TRBV6-3 to TRBJ1-5, with D perhaps matching TRBD1 (6 bases). Trimming took 4 bases from V and 6 from J, leaving 28 bases between them. CDR3 size: 19 residues. CDR1 is MNHEY, CDR2 SVGEGT, per germline.

The chain recombines TRBV3-1 (or the pseudogene TRBV3-2) with TRBJ1-4; no clear D. CDR1 and CDR2 (germline): LGHDT, YNNKEL (reference sequence). This CDR3 is 14 amino acids long. V lost 2 bases and J 7 bases, leaving 11 bases between the germline ends. CDR3 coding DNA: TGTGCCAGCAGCCAAATAACAGAGAGTGAAAAACTGTTTTTT. Amino acids: CASSQITESEKLFF.

The chain employs TRBV29-1 and TRBJ1-2; D not certain. The CDR3 sequence is 13 residues long. The V gene lost 4 bases and the J gene lost 5 bases, with 14 bases spanning the gap. Germline V lookup: CDR1 SQVTM, CDR2 ANQGSEA. The CDR3 bases are TGCAGCGTTGGTCAGCCTTTCGGGTATGGCTACACCTTC. Residues: CSVGQPFGYGYTF.

This CDR3 is CASSSGGGYGYTF. DNA for the CDR3: TGTGCCAGCAGTTCCGGCGGCGGCTATGGCTACACCTTC. This chain links TRBV6-2 or TRBV6-3 with TRBJ1-2; no definite D call. Germline V CDR1 and CDR2: MNHEY, SVGEGT. Trimming pared 4 bases from V and 4 bases from J, leaving 10 bases between. The CDR3 is 13 residues long.

This chain uses TRBV5-1 with TRBJ1-1, with 10 positions matching TRBD1. Germline V gene data show CDR1 as SGHRS and CDR2 as YFSETQ. The junction had 10 bases not matched to a gene; V was cut back by 4 bases and J by 4 bases. The CDR3 covers 16 residues. Written as DNA, the CDR3 is TGCGCCAGCAGCCCGAGACAGGGGGCGTTACGCACTGAAGCTTTCTTT. This codes for CASSPRQGALRTEAFF.

The J gene is TRBJ1-1, the V gene TRBV29-1; TRBD1 is a possible D gene (5 bases). This CDR3 is built from 14 residues. Germline V CDR1 and CDR2: SQVTM, ANQGSEA. Trimming stripped 5 bases from V and 0 bases from J, with 13 bases between. The CDR3 spells CSVSGHYMNTEAFF. In nucleotides, the CDR3 is TGCAGCGTTTCCGGACATTACATGAACACTGAAGCTTTCTTT.

The chain combines TRBV28 with TRBJ1-1; 8 positions match TRBD1. Germline CDR1 MDHEN, CDR2 SYDVKM. The V and J ends lost 3 bases and 1 base, in that order; junction bases with no gene match: 7. The CDR3 is 16 residues long. The DNA for the CDR3 is TGTGCCAGCAGTTTCCAGGGGGCCACTGCGAACACTGAAGCTTTCTTT. Translation gives CASSFQGATANTEAFF. Filled out from reference TRBV28 and TRBJ1-1, the complete variable domain reads DVKVTQSSRYLVKRTGEKVFLECVQDMDHENMFWYRQDPGLGLRLIYFSYDVKMKEKGDIPEGYSVSREKKERFSLILESASTNQTSMYLCASSFQGATANTEAFFGQGTRLTVV.

The chain employs TRBV19 and TRBJ2-6; the D is unclear. CDR3 size: 16 residues. The V gene lost 6 bases and the J gene lost 1 base, with 13 bases spanning the gap. Germline assignment: CDR1 LNHDA and CDR2 SQIVND (reference sequence). The CDR3 loop is CASSPSEISGANVLTF. The CDR3 DNA is TGTGCCAGTAGCCCCTCCGAGATATCTGGGGCCAACGTCCTGACTTTC.

In this sample, this clone turned up once. V and J are TRBV3-1 (or the pseudogene TRBV3-2) and TRBJ2-2, with D maybe TRBD1 (5 bases). Trimming took 0 bases from V and 7 from J, leaving 12 bases between them. The germline CDR1 and CDR2 sequences are LGHDT and YNNKEL (reference sequence). The CDR3 is made up of 15 amino acids. The CDR3 spells CASSQDFSGIGELFF. The CDR3 nucleotides are TGTGCCAGCAGCCAAGATTTTTCAGGGATCGGGGAGCTGTTTTTT.

The chain has TRBV4-2 and TRBJ2-3; 13 nucleotides align to TRBD2. J lost 2 bases, V lost 1 base, and 6 bases had no gene match. The CDR3 has 18 amino acids. Germline CDR1 and CDR2: LGHNA and YNFKEQ. CDR3 sequence reads: CASSQGTSGGSLTDTQYF. The DNA for the CDR3 is TGTGCCAGCAGCCAAGGGACTAGCGGGGGTTCCCTCACAGATACGCAGTATTTT.